This T cell receptor (beta chain) is drawn from a study of blood T cells in healthy people across ages. Study outcomes and limitations: Getting older went along with TCR beta diversity per million T cells dropping roughly linearly. Both naive CD4+ cell counts and diversity were greater in long-lived donors than in aged donors. The unknown donor CMV status may have confounded expanded clonotype changes.

This clonotype was seen a handful of times. The antigen remains unidentified. V was pared by 5 bases and J by 0 bases, with 8 bases of the junction left unmatched. Germline V gene sequence: CDR1 SNHLY, CDR2 FYNNEI. The length of the CDR3 is 16 residues. Then a second PCR, running about 7 to 11 cycles, was carried out with a sample-barcoded 5' primer and a J-beta primer mix. Template switching added a 12-random-nucleotide identifier to every cDNA molecule. One entry per CDR3 protein, called by TCRdb with MiXCR from the 5' RACE reads. The sample lists hundreds of thousands of distinct CDR3 sequences, roughly 21% seen once, with under 4% in the top ten.

The source of this sequence is a man between 65 and 80 years old in good health. Sequencing was performed on blood. This sequence joins TRBV2 and TRBJ2-3, with 7 nucleotides matching TRBD1. The CDR3 DNA sequence: TGTGCCAGCAGTAGACAGGGCCTAACTAGCACAGATACGCAGTATTTT. Protein: CASSRQGLTSTDTQYF.